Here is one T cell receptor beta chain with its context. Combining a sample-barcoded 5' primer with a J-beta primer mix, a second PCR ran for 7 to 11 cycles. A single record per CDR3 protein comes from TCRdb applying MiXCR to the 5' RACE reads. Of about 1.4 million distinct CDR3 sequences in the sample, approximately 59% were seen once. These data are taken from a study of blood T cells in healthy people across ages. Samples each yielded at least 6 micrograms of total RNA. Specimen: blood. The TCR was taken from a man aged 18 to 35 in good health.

Here the CDR3 reads CATPGLHHNEQFF. The CDR3 nucleotides read TGTGCCACCCCGGGACTCCATCACAATGAGCAGTTCTTC. J is TRBJ2-1 and V is TRBV7-9; a possible D gene is TRBD2 (6 bases). Germline V lookup: CDR1 SEHNR, CDR2 FQNEAQ (reference sequence). This CDR3 spans 13 amino acids. V was shortened by 10 bases and J by 5 bases, with 15 bases between the two germline ends.